This T cell receptor (beta chain) was documented in a study of blood T cell repertoires in COVID-19. Study information: From T cells, B-cell-depleted T cells, or PBMCs came the material, which was cDNA or gDNA.

TCRdb's table, derived via immunoSEQ multiplex PCR, lists solely in-frame clones and lacks some. The profile shows approximately 220,000 clones, around 85% of them singletons. CDR3 size: 14 residues. V lost 4 bases and J lost 3; bases outside the gene matches: 6. The germline gives CDR1 MNHEY, CDR2 SVGAGI. Recruitment covered roughly 24 US areas and drew participants whose ages spanned roughly 18 to 89 years. Cohorts were assigned according to the clinical history that participants reported. The chain employs TRBV6-5 and TRBJ2-7; 7 nucleotides align to TRBD1. The clonotype originates from a woman between 40 and 55 years old with acute COVID-19. The sample consisted of PBMCs or T cells enriched from blood (not recorded which). For the CDR3, the DNA is TGTGCCAGCAGTTCCACGACAGGGAACTACGAGCAGTACTTC. Protein: CASSSTTGNYEQYF.